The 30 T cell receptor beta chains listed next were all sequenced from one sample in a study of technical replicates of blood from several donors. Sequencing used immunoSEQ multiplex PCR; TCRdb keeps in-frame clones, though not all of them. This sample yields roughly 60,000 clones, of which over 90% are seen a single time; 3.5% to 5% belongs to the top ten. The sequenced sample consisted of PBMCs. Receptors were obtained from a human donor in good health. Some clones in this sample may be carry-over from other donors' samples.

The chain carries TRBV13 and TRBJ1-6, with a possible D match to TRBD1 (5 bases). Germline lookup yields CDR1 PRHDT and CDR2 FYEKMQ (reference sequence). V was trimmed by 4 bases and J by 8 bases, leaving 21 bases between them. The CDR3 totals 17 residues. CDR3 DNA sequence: TGTGCCAGCAGCTCCCTCCAGGGCACACCAACGGATTCACCCCTCCACTTT. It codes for CASSSLQGTPTDSPLHF.

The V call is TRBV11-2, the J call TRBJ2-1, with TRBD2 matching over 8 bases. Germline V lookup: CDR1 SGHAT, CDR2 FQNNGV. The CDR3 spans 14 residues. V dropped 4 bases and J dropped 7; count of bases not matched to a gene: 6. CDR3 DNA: TGTGCCAGCAGCTCCGGACTAGCCCCTAATGAGCAGTTCTTC. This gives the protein CASSSGLAPNEQFF.

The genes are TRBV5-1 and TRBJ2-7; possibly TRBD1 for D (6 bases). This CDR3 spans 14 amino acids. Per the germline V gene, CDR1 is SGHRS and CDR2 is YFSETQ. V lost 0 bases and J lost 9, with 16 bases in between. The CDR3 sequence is CASSLVGQSIGQYF. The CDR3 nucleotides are TGCGCCAGCAGCTTGGTAGGACAGAGTATAGGGCAGTACTTC.

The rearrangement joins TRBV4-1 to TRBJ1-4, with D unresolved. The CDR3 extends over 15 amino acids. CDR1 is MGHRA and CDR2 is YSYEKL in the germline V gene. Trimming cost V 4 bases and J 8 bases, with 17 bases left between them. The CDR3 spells CASSLSGGVLEKLFF. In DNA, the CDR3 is TGCGCCAGCAGCCTCTCTGGCGGGGTTTTAGAAAAACTGTTTTTT.

The CDR3 nucleotides read TGTGCCAGCAGTTACCCGAATCGGGGAGGAGAGACCCAGTACTTC. It specifies CASSYPNRGGETQYF. The chain links TRBV6-6 to TRBJ2-5; TRBD2 might be the D (6 bases). Trimming left V 2 bases short and J 4 bases short, with 14 bases between. Germline lookup yields CDR1 MNHNY and CDR2 SVGAGI (reference sequence). The CDR3 covers 15 residues.

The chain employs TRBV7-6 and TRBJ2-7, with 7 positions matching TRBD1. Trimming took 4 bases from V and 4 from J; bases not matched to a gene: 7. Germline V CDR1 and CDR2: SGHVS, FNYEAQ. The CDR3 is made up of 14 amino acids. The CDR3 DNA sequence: TGTGCCAGCAGCTCGTCCGGGACAGATTACGAGCAGTACTTC. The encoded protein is CASSSSGTDYEQYF.

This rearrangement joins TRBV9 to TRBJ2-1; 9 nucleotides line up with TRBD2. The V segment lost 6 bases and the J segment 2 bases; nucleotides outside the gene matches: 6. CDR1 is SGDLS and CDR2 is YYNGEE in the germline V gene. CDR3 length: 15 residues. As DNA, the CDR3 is TGTGCCAGCACGGTCGGCGGGGGGGCCTACAATGAGCAGTTCTTC. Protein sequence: CASTVGGGAYNEQFF.

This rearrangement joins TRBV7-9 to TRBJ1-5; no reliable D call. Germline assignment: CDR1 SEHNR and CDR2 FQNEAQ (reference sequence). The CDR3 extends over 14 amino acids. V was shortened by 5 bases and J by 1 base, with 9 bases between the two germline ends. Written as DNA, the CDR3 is TGTGCCAGCAGCCCACTTACCAGCAATCAGCCCCAGCATTTT. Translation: CASSPLTSNQPQHF.

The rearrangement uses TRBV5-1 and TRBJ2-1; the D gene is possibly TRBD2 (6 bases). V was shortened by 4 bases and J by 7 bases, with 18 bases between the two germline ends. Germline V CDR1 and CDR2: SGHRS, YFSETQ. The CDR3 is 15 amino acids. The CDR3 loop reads CASSMGPSSENEQFF. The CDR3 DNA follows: TGCGCCAGCAGCATGGGACCCTCTAGCGAGAATGAGCAGTTCTTC.

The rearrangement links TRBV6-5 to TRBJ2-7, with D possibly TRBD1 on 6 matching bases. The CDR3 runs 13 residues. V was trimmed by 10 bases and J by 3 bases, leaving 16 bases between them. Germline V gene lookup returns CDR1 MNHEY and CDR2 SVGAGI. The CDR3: CANSKGHRYEQYF. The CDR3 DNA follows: TGTGCCAATTCAAAGGGACACCGCTACGAGCAGTACTTC.

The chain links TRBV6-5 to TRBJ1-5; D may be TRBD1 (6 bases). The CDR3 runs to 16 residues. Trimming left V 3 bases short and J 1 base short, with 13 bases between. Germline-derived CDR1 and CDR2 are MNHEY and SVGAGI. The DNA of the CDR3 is TGTGCCAGCAGTTATGTCAGGACAGACAGCAATCAGCCCCAGCATTTT. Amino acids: CASSYVRTDSNQPQHF.

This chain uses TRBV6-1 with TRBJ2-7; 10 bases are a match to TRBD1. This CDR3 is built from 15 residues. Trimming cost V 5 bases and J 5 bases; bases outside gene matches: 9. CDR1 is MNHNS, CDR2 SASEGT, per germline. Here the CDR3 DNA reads TGTGCCAGCAGTTTTCTCCCGGGACAGGGGAACGAGCAGTACTTC. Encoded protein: CASSFLPGQGNEQYF.

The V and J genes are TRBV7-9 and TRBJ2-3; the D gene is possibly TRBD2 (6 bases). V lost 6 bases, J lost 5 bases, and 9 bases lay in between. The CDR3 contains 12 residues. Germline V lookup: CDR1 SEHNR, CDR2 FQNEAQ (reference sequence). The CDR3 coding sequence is TGTGCCAGCAGGGGGCGGGGAGATACGCAGTATTTT. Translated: CASRGRGDTQYF.

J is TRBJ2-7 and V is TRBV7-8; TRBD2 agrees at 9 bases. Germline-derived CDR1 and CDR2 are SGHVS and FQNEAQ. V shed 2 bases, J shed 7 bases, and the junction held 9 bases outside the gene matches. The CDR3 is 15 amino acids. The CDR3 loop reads CASSLNSGGGVEQYF. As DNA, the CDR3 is TGTGCCAGCAGCTTAAATAGCGGCGGGGGGGTAGAGCAGTACTTC.

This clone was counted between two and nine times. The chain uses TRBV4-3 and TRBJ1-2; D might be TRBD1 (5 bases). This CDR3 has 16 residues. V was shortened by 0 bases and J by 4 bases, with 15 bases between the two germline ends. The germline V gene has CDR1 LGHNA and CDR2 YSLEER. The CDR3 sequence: CASSQDYRGGAYGYTF. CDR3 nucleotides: TGCGCCAGCAGCCAAGATTATCGAGGAGGGGCCTATGGCTACACCTTC.

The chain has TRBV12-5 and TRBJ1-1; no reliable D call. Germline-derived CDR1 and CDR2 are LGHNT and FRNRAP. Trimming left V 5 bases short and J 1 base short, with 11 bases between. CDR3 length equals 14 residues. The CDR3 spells CASGNGRENTEAFF. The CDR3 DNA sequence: TGTGCTAGTGGTAATGGCCGGGAGAACACTGAAGCTTTCTTT.

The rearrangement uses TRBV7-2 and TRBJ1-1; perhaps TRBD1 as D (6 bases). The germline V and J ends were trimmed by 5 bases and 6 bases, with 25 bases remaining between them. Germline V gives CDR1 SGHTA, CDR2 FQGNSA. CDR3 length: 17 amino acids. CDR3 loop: CASSPNPGDGYNAEAFF. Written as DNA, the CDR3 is TGTGCCAGCAGCCCGAACCCAGGGGATGGGTATAACGCTGAAGCTTTCTTT.

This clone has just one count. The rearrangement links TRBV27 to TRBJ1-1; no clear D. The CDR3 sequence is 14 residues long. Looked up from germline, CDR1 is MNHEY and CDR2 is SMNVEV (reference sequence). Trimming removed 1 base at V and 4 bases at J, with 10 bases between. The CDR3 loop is CASSLYAIGTEAFF. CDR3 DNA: TGTGCCAGCAGTTTATATGCTATCGGCACTGAAGCTTTCTTT.

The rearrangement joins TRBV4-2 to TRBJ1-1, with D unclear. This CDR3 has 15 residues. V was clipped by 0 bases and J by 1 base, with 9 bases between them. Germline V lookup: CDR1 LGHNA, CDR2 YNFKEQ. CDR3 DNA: TGTGCCAGCAGCCAAGATACGGGAAAGAACACTGAAGCTTTCTTT. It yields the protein CASSQDTGKNTEAFF.

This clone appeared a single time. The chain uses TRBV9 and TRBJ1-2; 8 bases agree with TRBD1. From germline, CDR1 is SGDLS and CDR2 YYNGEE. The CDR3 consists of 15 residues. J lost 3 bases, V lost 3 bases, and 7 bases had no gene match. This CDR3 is CASSAGTGMDYGYTF. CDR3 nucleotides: TGTGCCAGCAGCGCCGGGACAGGTATGGACTATGGCTACACCTTC. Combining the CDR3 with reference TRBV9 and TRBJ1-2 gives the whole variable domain DSGVTQTPKHLITATGQRVTLRCSPRSGDLSVYWYQQSLDQGLQFLIQYYNGEERAKGNILERFSAQQFPDLHSELNLSSLELGDSALYFCASSAGTGMDYGYTFGSGTRLTVV.

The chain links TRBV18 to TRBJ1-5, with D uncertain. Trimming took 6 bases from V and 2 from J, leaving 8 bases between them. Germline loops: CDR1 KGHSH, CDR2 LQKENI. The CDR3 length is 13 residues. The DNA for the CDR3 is TGTGCCAGCTCCCGAATAGGCAATCAGCCCCAGCATTTT. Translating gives CASSRIGNQPQHF. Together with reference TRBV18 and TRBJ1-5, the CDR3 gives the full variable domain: NAGVMQNPRHLVRRRGQEARLRCSPMKGHSHVYWYRQLPEEGLKFMVYLQKENIIDESGMPKERFSAEFPKEGPSILRIQQVVRGDSAAYFCASSRIGNQPQHFGDGTRLSIL.

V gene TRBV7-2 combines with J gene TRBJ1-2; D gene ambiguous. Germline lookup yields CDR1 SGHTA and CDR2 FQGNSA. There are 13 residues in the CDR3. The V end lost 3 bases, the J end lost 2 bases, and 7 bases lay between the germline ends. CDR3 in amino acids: CASSFAGNYGYTF. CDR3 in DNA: TGTGCCAGCAGCTTTGCCGGGAACTATGGCTACACCTTC.

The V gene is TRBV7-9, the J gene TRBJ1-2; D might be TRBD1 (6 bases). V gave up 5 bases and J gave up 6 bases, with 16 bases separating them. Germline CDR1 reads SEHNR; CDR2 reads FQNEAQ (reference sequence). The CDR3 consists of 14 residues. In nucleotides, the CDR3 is TGTGCCAGCAGCCCCAACTCAGGGGCCAATGGCTACACCTTC. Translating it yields CASSPNSGANGYTF.

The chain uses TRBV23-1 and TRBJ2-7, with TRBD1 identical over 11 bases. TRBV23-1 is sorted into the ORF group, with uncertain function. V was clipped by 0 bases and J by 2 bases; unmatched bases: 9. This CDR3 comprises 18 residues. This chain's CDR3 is CASSQSIRGTGGPYEQYF. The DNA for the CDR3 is TGCGCCAGCAGTCAATCGATTCGTGGGACAGGGGGACCCTACGAGCAGTACTTC.

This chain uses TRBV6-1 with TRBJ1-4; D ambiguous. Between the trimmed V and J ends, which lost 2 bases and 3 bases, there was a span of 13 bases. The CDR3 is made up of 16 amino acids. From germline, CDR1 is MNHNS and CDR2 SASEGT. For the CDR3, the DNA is TGTGCCAGCAGTGAACCCTCCCGGGGTTCTAATGAAAAACTGTTTTTT. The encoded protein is CASSEPSRGSNEKLFF.

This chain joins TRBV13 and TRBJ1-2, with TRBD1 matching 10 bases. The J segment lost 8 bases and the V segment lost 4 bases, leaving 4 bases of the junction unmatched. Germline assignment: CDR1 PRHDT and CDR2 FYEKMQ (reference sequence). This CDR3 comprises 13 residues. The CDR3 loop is CASSYGTGVGYTF. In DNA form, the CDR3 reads TGTGCCAGCAGCTACGGGACAGGGGTGGGCTACACCTTC.

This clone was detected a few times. CDR3 nucleotides: TGTGCCAGCAGCTTGGAAGGCAGGGCTGGAAACACCATATATTTT. Protein product: CASSLEGRAGNTIYF. The rearrangement joins TRBV5-5 to TRBJ1-3; D is possibly TRBD1 (5 bases). V lost 0 bases and J 2 bases, leaving 9 bases between the germline ends. This CDR3 has 15 amino acids. CDR1 is SGHKS, CDR2 YYEKEE, per germline (reference sequence).

CDR3 coding DNA: TGTGCCATCAGTGTTGAGTTTAACTATGGCTACACCTTC. It specifies CAISVEFNYGYTF. The V and J genes are TRBV10-3 and TRBJ1-2; D not certain. CDR1 is ENHRY, CDR2 SYGVKD, per germline. The CDR3 runs to 13 residues. The V end was cut by 4 bases, the J end by 1 base, with 7 bases between.

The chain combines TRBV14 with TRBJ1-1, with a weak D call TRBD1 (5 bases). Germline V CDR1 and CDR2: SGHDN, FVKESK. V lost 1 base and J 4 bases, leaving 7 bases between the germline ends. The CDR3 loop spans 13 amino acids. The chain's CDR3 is CASSQGQGTEAFF. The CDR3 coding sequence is TGTGCCAGCAGCCAAGGGCAGGGCACTGAAGCTTTCTTT.

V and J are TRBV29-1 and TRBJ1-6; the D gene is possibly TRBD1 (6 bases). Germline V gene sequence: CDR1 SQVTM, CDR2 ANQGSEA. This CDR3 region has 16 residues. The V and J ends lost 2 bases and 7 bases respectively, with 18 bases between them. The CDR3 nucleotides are TGCAGCGTTGAATTTGGGGGGGATAGGGGGAATTCACCCCTCCACTTT. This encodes CSVEFGGDRGNSPLHF.